A single TCR beta chain is shown here with its context. Its specificity is not known. This specimen comes from a study of PD-1 blockade in classical Hodgkin lymphoma. The CDR3 runs 14 residues. CDR1 and CDR2 from the germline V gene are MNHNY and SVGAGI (reference sequence). The V and J ends lost 6 bases and 2 bases respectively, with 14 bases between them. Each patient relapsed following autologous stem cell transplantation, and prior brentuximab vedotin exposure differed. Best responses included complete response and partial response; otherwise, the best response was progressive disease. Clones were read by immunoSEQ multiplex PCR, and TCRdb kept only the in-frame ones, dropping some. The sample has approximately 150,000 clones; 78% are singletons. Notes on the study in general: Causes of the repertoire differences remain undefined, possibly disease activity or prior therapy. The study found complete responders had baseline diversity similar to newly diagnosed patients.

The receptor was derived from a human donor with classical Hodgkin lymphoma. This material consisted of peripheral blood mononuclear cells (PBMCs), taken before the second cycle of nivolumab. The chain links TRBV6-6 to TRBJ2-7; D may be TRBD2 (6 bases). CDR3 DNA: TGTGCCAGCAGCCCCGGGACTCTTCCCTACGAGCAGTACTTC. Amino acid sequence: CASSPGTLPYEQYF.